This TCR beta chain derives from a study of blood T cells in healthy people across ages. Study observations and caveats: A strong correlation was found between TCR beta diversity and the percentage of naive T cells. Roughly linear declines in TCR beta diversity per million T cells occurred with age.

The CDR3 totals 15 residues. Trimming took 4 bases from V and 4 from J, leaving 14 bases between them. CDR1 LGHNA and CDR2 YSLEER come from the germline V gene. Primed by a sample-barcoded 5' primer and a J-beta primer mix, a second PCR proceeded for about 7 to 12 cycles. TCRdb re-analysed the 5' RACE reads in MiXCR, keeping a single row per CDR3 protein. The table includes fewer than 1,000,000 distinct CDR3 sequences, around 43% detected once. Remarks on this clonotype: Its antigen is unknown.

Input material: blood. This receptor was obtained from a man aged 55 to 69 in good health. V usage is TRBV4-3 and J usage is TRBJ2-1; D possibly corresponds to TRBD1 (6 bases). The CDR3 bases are TGCGCCAGCAGCCCCGCCCACAGGGTTTACAATGAGCAGTTCTTC. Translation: CASSPAHRVYNEQFF.